The T cell receptor beta chain described here comes from a study of human T cells and chemical hapten exposure (TCRdb year 2021). In terms of the full investigation: For sensitization, 2% DPC in acetone was applied to a roughly 2 cm by roughly 2 cm area of upper inner arm skin. Patch tests used Finn chambers with 0.01% DPC on the upper back, scored after 6 days by International Contact Dermatitis Research Group standards. For TCR sequencing, blood came from 25 to 35 alopecia patients at anywhere from one to four time points (pre-sensitization, 2, 6 and 24 weeks). Libraries were combined into a pool for sequencing, and differences in TCR yield between samples came mainly from small differences in library volumes within the pool. Throughout the approximately 24-week study period, patients were also given weekly therapeutic DPC doses on the scalp. Peripheral blood TCR repertoire changes were tracked in vivo in alopecia patients during primary and secondary sensitization to the hapten diphenylcyclopropenone (DPC). Most of the patients in the cohort were female, and the cohort covered alopecia areata with under or over 50% scalp involvement, alopecia totalis and alopecia universalis. Blood samples were taken from patients before sensitization (week 0) and at 2, 6 and about 24 weeks after DPC sensitization. Broad study findings and their caveats: Patch test score correlated positively with the number of PT1 expanded TCRs, reaching significance at thresholds 8, 16 and 32 but not at 4. All patients had alopecia, a presumed autoimmune disease, so their immune response might differ from that of healthy individuals. Expanded TCRs formed significantly more large CDR3 similarity clusters than pre-sensitization or healthy control sets, consistent with antigen-driven responses. The number of TCRs above 1 in 1000 frequency did not change with DPC sensitization; there was no evidence of global repertoire structure alterations. Repeated subsampling changed both the strength of the expansion versus patch-test correlation and the threshold at which that correlation became significant.

The label giving this sample's time point can be read as: patch test 2, 6 weeks after DPC sensitization. This specimen's treatment or condition label, per the study, means: therapeutic diphenylcyclopropenone sensitization with weekly scalp DPC. Blood at each patch-test visit was drawn before the patch test was applied. To be eligible, patients had to be aged 18 to 70, diagnosed with alopecia and judged suitable for DPC therapy, while pregnant patients were excluded. Total RNA was isolated from unfractionated whole blood collected in Tempus Blood RNA tubes. V sheds 0 bases and J sheds 1 base, leaving 10 bases between their ends. As encoded in the germline V gene, CDR1 is ENHRY while CDR2 is SYGVKD. The CDR3, from cysteine to phenylalanine, totals 16 residues. The CDR3 DNA has 48 bases and is translated from base 1. Receptors were amplified or captured by RACE. Sequenced using a NextSeq 500. Library preparation attached unique molecular identifiers to individual cDNA molecules for quantitative, reproducible TCR counting. From each blood RNA sample, both TCR alpha and TCR beta chains were sequenced. In the paper's pipeline: The median number of TCRs per sample was roughly 98,000, ranging from roughly 20,000 to 700,000. The Decombinator software suite was used to annotate V, J and CDR3 in the TCR reads. For PS versus PT1 abundance plots, all samples were subsampled to the same number of TCRs (28,000). Expanded TCRs were defined as absent before sensitization and observed at least eight times at the 2-week time point. TCRdb trimmed the raw reads at Q25, called clones with MiXCR and kept productive beta chains. Each CDR3 protein gets just one entry, which takes the most common genes and DNA from the rows behind it. These V and J calls originate from TCRdb's pipeline instead of the authors' own analysis. This sample comprises 80,000 to 100,000 distinct CDR3 sequences, less than 11% of them detected only once. 4% to 5.5% of the sample comes from the top ten.

In the case of this clonotype: Its specific antigen is unknown. No much larger clone exists at a distance of one base, and base qualities are not known.

The chain is encoded by TRBV10-3 joined to TRBJ2-1; the D segment could be TRBD1, given 5 matching bases. The material sequenced was whole blood, taken in connection with sensitization to the hapten diphenylcyclopropenone (DPC). The source of this sequence is a woman aged 50 to 65 with alopecia areata. Some clones in this sample may be carry-over from other donors' samples. The bases are TGTGCCATCAGTGAGTCGGTCAGGGCATCCTACAATGAGCAGTTCTTC. This is translated as CAISESVRASYNEQFF.